This T cell receptor (beta chain) was sequenced during a study of T cells in Graves' hyperthyroidism and ophthalmopathy. Template material for amplifying TCR beta CDR3 regions consisted of RNA transcripts. Initially, a first-round RT-PCR of the TCR CDR3 employed the HTBI primer set. One entry per CDR3 protein results from TCRdb running MiXCR on the multiplex PCR reads. The table shows about 720,000 distinct CDR3 sequences, with about 15% occurring only once. CDR3 size: 15 residues. Germline V CDR1 and CDR2: SGHAT, FQNNGV. Trimming left V 0 bases short and J 3 bases short, with 11 bases between. At least ten counts were recorded for this clonotype.

The sample comprised blood. The V and J genes are TRBV11-2 and TRBJ1-2; D not resolved. The source is a man younger than 35 with Graves' hyperthyroidism. The CDR3 DNA sequence: TGTGCCAGCAGCTTAGATCTGTACTCCTACTATGGCTACACCTTC. Translated: CASSLDLYSYYGYTF. The complete variable domain, with remaining parts taken from reference TRBV11-2 and TRBJ1-2, reads EAGVAQSPRYKIIEKRQSVAFWCNPISGHATLYWYQQILGQGPKLLIQFQNNGVVDDSQLPKDRFSAERLKGVDSTLKIQPAKLEDSAVYLCASSLDLYSYYGYTFGSGTRLTVV.